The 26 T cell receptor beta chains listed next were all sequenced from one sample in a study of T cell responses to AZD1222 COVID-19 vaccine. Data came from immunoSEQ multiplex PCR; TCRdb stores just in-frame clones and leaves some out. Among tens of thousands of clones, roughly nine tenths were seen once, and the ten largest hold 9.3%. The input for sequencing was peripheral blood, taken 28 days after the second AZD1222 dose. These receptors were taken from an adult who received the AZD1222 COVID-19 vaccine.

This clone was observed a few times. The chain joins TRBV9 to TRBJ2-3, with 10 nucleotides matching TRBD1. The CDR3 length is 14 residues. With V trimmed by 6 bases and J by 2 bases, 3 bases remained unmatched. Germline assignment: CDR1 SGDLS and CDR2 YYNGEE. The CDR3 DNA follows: TGTGCCAGCAACGACAGGGGGCTCACAGATACGCAGTATTTT. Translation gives CASNDRGLTDTQYF.

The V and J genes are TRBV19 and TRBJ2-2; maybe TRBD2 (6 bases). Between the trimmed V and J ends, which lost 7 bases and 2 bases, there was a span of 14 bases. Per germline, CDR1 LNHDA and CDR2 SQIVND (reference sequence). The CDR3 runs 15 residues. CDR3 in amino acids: CASNRGLPNTGELFF. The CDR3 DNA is TGTGCCAGTAATCGGGGACTTCCCAACACCGGGGAGCTGTTTTTT.

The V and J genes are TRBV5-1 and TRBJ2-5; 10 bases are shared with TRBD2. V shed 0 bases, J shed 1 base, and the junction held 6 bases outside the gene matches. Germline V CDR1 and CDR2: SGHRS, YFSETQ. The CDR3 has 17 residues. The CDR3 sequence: CASSLGTSGAIQETQYF. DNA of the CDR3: TGCGCCAGCAGCTTGGGAACTAGCGGGGCGATCCAAGAGACCCAGTACTTC.

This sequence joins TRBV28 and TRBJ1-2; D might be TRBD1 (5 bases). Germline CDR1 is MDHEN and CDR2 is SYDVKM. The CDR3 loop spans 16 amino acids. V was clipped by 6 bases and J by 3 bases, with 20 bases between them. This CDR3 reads CASRRDSTRPHYGYTF. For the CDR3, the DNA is TGTGCCAGCAGGCGGGACTCCACACGGCCACACTATGGCTACACCTTC.

The CDR3 region is CAWSQRGTSGGVRETQYF. The CDR3 DNA reads as TGTGCCTGGAGTCAACGCGGGACTAGCGGGGGAGTTAGGGAGACCCAGTACTTC. The chain is built from TRBV30 and TRBJ2-5; TRBD2 agrees at 14 bases. The CDR3 consists of 18 residues. Germline V gives CDR1 GTSNPN, CDR2 SVGIG (reference sequence). Trimming at V came to 2 bases and at J to 5 bases, leaving 13 bases not matched to a gene.

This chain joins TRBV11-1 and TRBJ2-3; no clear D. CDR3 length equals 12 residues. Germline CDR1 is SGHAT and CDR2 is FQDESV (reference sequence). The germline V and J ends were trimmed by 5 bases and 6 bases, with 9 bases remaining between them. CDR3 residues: CASSPYTDTQYF. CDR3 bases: TGTGCCAGCAGCCCCTACACCGATACGCAGTATTTT.

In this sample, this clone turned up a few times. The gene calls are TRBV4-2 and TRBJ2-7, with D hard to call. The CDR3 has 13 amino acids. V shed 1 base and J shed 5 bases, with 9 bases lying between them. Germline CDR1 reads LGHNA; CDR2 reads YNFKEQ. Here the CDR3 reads CASSQVWMDEQYF. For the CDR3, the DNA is TGTGCCAGCAGCCAAGTTTGGATGGACGAGCAGTACTTC.

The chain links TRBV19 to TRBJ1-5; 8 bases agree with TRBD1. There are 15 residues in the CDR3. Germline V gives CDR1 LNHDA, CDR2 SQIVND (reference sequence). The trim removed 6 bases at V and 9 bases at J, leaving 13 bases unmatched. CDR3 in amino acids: CASRDLRGQARPQHF. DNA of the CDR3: TGTGCCAGTAGGGACCTCAGGGGGCAGGCGCGGCCCCAGCATTTT.

DNA of the CDR3: TGTGCCACCAGCAGGGGCCCAGGTACGTCCTACGAGCAGTACGTC. Its protein product is CATSRGPGTSYEQYV. The chain uses TRBV15 and TRBJ2-7, with D unresolved. This CDR3 contains 15 residues. Germline lookup yields CDR1 LNHNV and CDR2 YYDKDF (reference sequence). V lost 3 bases, J lost 1 base, and 13 bases lay in between.

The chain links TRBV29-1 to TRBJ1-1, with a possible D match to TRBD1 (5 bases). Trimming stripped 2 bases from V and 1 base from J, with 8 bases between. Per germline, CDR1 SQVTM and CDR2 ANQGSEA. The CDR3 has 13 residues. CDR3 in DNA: TGCAGCGTTGAAATCGGACAGAACACTGAAGCTTTCTTT. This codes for CSVEIGQNTEAFF.

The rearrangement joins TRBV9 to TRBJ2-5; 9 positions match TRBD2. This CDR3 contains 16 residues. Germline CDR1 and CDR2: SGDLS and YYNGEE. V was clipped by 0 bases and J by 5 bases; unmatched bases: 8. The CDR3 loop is CASSVGGGGARETQYF. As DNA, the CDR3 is TGTGCCAGCAGCGTAGGTGGCGGGGGGGCCCGGGAGACCCAGTACTTC.

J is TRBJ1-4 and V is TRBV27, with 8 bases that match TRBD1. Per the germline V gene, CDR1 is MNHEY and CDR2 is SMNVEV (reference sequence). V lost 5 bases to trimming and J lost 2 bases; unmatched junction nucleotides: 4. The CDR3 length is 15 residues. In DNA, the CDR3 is TGTGCCAGCAGTAGGAGGACAGGGACTAATGAAAAACTGTTTTTT. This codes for CASSRRTGTNEKLFF.

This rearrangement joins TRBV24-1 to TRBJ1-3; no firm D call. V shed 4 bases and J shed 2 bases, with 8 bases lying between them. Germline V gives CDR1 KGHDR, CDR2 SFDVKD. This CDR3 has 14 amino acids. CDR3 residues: CATSEDGTGNTIYF. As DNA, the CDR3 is TGTGCCACCAGTGAAGATGGAACTGGAAACACCATATATTTT.

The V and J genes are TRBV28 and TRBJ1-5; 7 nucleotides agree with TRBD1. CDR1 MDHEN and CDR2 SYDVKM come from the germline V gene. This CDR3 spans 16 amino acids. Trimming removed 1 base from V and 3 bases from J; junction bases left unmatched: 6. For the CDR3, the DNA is TGTGCCAGCAGTTTATTTGGGACAGCTTCCAATCAGCCCCAGCATTTT. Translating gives CASSLFGTASNQPQHF. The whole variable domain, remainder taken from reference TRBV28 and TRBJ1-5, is DVKVTQSSRYLVKRTGEKVFLECVQDMDHENMFWYRQDPGLGLRLIYFSYDVKMKEKGDIPEGYSVSREKKERFSLILESASTNQTSMYLCASSLFGTASNQPQHFGDGTRLSIL.

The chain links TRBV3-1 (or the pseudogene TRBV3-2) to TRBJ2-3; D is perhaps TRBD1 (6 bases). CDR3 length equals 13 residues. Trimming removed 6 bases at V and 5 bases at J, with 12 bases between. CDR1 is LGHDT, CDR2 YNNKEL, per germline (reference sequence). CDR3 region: CASRNRVGDTQYF. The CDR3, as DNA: TGTGCCAGCAGGAACAGGGTTGGAGATACGCAGTATTTT.

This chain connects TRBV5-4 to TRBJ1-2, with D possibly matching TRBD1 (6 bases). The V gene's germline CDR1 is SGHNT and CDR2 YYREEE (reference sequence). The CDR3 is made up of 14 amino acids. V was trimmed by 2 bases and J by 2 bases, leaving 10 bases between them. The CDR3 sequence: CASSFRGANYGYTF. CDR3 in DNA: TGTGCCAGCAGCTTCCGGGGGGCAAACTATGGCTACACCTTC.

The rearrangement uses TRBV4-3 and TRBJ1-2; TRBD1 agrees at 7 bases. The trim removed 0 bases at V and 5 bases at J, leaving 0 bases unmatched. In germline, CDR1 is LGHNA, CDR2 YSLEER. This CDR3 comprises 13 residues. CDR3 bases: TGCGCCAGCAGCCAAGAGACAGGGTATGGCTACACCTTC. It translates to CASSQETGYGYTF.

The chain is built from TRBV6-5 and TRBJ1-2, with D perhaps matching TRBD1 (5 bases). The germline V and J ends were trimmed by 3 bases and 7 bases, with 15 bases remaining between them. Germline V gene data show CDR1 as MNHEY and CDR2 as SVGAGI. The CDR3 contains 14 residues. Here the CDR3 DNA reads TGTGCCAGCAGTTATTTTGGTCAGGGAGGTGGCTACACCTTC. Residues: CASSYFGQGGGYTF.

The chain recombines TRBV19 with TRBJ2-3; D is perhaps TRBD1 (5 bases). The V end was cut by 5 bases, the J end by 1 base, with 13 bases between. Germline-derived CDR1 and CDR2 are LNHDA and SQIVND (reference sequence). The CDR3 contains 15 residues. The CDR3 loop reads CASSSQAFGTDTQYF. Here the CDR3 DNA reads TGTGCCAGTAGTTCACAGGCTTTCGGCACAGATACGCAGTATTTT.

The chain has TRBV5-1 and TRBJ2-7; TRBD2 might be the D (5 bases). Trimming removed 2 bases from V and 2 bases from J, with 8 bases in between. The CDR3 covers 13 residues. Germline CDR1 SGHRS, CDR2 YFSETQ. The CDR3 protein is CASSFYGAYEQYF. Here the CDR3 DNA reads TGCGCCAGCAGCTTTTACGGGGCCTACGAGCAGTACTTC.

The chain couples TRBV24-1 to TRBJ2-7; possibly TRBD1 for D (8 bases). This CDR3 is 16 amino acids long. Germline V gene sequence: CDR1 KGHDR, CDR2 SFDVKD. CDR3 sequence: CAARTGLAREVGEQYV. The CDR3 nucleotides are TGTGCCGCCAGGACAGGGCTCGCCCGGGAGGTTGGAGAGCAGTACGTC.

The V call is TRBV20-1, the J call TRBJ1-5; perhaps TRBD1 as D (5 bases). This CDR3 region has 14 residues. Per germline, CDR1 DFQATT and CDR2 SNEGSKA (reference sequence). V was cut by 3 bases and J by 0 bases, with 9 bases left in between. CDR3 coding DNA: TGCAGTGCTAGTCGGGGGATTAGCAATCAGCCCCAGCATTTT. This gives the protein CSASRGISNQPQHF.

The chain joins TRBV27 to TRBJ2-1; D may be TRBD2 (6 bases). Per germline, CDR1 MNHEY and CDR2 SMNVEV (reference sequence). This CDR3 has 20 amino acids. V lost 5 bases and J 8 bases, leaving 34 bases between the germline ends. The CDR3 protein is CASSPTPTAFGSGRAHEQFF. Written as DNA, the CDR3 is TGTGCCAGCAGTCCGACCCCCACAGCCTTTGGGAGCGGGCGGGCGCATGAGCAGTTCTTC.

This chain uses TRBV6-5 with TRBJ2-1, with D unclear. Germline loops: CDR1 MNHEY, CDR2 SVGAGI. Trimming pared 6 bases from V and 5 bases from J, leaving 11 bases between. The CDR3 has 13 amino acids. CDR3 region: CASRSVFDNEQFF. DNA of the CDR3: TGTGCCAGCAGGTCGGTGTTCGACAATGAGCAGTTCTTC.

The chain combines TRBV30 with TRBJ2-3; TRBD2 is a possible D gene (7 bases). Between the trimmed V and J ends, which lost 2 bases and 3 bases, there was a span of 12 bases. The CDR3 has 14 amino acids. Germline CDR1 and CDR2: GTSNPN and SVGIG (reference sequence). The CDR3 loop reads CAWSRRGGTDTQYF. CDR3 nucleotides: TGTGCCTGGAGTCGCAGGGGAGGGACAGATACGCAGTATTTT.

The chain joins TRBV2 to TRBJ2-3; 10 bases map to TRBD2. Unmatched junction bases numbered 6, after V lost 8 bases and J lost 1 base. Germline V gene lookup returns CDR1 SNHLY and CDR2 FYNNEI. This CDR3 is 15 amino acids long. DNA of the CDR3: TGTGCCAGCCGATACACTAGCGGGGGCACAGATACGCAGTATTTT. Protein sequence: CASRYTSGGTDTQYF.